Following are 11 T cell receptor beta chains from one sample sequenced in a study of beta chain features in type 1 diabetes. Expressed TCRB transcripts got sequenced, as all isolated RNA was reverse transcribed. Method: immunoSEQ multiplex PCR; TCRdb's copy keeps in-frame clones and lacks some. The sample has 400,000 to 500,000 clones; around 14% are singletons. The specimen was naive CD4+ T cells from blood. Every receptor here comes from a man aged 25 to 40 in good health.

This clone has more than one count but fewer than ten. This sequence joins TRBV5-6 and TRBJ1-1; D remains ambiguous. The CDR3 sequence is 15 residues long. Germline CDR1 reads SGHDT; CDR2 reads YYEEEE. Deletions cut 4 bases from V and 2 bases from J, with 15 bases between. The CDR3 spells CASSELGRPNTEAFF. CDR3 coding DNA: TGTGCCAGCAGCGAATTAGGACGGCCAAACACTGAAGCTTTCTTT.

This clone has more than one count but fewer than ten. CDR3 sequence reads: CASSLGPEGTTQFF. Written as DNA, the CDR3 is TGTGCCAGCAGCTTAGGGCCGGAAGGGACAACGCAGTTCTTC. The chain carries TRBV7-2 and TRBJ2-1, with D possibly TRBD1 on 6 matching bases. Germline CDR1 SGHTA, CDR2 FQGNSA. The CDR3 has 14 amino acids. V was pared by 1 base and J by 12 bases, with 16 bases between. The full variable domain, rest sourced from reference TRBV7-2 and TRBJ2-1, is GAGVSQSPSNKVTEKGKDVELRCDPISGHTALYWYRQSLGQGLEFLIYFQGNSAPDKSGLPSDRFSAERTGGSVSTLTIQRTQQEDSAVYLCASSLGPEGTTQFFGPGTRLTVL.

This chain joins TRBV9 and TRBJ1-2; D ambiguous. Germline values: CDR1 SGDLS, CDR2 YYNGEE. This CDR3 is 15 amino acids long. The V and J ends lost 0 bases and 1 base respectively, with 10 bases between them. This CDR3 reads CASSVGHGNNYGYTF. CDR3 sequence (DNA): TGTGCCAGCAGCGTAGGGCATGGTAATAACTATGGCTACACCTTC.

V is TRBV7-6 and J is TRBJ2-2; the match to TRBD2 covers 9 bases. The CDR3 is 17 residues long. After removal of 4 bases from V and 6 bases from J, the junction contained 12 bases not matched to a gene. Germline CDR1 and CDR2: SGHVS and FNYEAQ. This chain's CDR3 is CASSSPFGREGAGELFF. CDR3 bases: TGTGCCAGCAGCTCCCCGTTTGGGCGGGAGGGCGCCGGGGAGCTGTTTTTT.

The CDR3, as DNA: TGTGCCAGCAGCGGTGTACCCTCGTCAGCGGGGGGTACGGGTGGGAAGCAGTTCTTC. It yields the protein CASSGVPSSAGGTGGKQFF. The chain is built from TRBV14 and TRBJ2-1, with 9 bases fitting TRBD2. The CDR3 totals 19 residues. The V gene's germline CDR1 is SGHDN and CDR2 FVKESK. Losses at the gene ends were 5 bases for V and 11 bases for J; bases not matched to a gene: 25.

Only a few counts were recorded for this clone. The V call is TRBV4-1, the J call TRBJ2-1; a weak D match, TRBD2 (5 bases). V was shortened by 3 bases and J by 8 bases, with 8 bases between the two germline ends. Germline V gene data show CDR1 as MGHRA and CDR2 as YSYEKL. The CDR3 runs 12 residues. The DNA for the CDR3 is TGCGCCAGCAGCCACTTGAGGGATGAGCAGTTCTTC. Its translation is CASSHLRDEQFF.

CDR3 DNA sequence: TGTGCCAGCAGCTATAGGGACGAGCAGTACTTC. Its protein is CASSYRDEQYF. The chain links TRBV7-8 to TRBJ2-7, with no clear D. Germline lookup yields CDR1 SGHVS and CDR2 FQNEAQ. Trimming took off 4 bases at V and 5 bases at J, with 6 bases between the two ends. This CDR3 has 11 amino acids.

This clone was found a few times. This chain links TRBV9 with TRBJ1-4, with unresolved D. CDR1 and CDR2 (germline): SGDLS, YYNGEE. The length of the CDR3 is 15 residues. The V end was cut by 0 bases, the J end by 4 bases, with 10 bases between. CDR3 nucleotide sequence: TGTGCCAGCAGCGTAGCAGACGGCCATAATGAAAAACTGTTTTTT. Residues: CASSVADGHNEKLFF.

The chain joins TRBV14 to TRBJ1-4; D is ambiguous. The ends were cut back, 1 base at V and 6 bases at J, with 12 bases in the middle. This CDR3 comprises 15 residues. Germline CDR1 SGHDN, CDR2 FVKESK. CDR3 region: CASSQGQGWDEKLFF. The DNA for the CDR3 is TGTGCCAGCAGCCAAGGACAAGGGTGGGATGAAAAACTGTTTTTT.

This clone was seen only a few times. This sequence joins TRBV6-1 and TRBJ2-5, with TRBD1 as a possible D gene (6 bases). The germline CDR1 and CDR2 sequences are MNHNS and SASEGT. This CDR3 is built from 15 residues. V was trimmed by 0 bases and J by 2 bases, leaving 10 bases between them. The CDR3 reads CASSEARTGQETQYF. The CDR3 region has the DNA TGTGCCAGCAGTGAAGCGCGAACAGGGCAAGAGACCCAGTACTTC.

This clone was detected many times. The chain uses TRBV25-1 and TRBJ2-5, with a possible D match to TRBD2 (5 bases). The CDR3 covers 15 residues. The germline CDR1 and CDR2 sequences are MGHDK and SYGVNS. The V end lost 5 bases, the J end lost 5 bases, and 18 bases lay between the germline ends. The DNA of the CDR3 is TGTGCCAGCAGTTCCCTAGAGGGAATTGGGGAGACCCAGTACTTC. Protein: CASSSLEGIGETQYF.